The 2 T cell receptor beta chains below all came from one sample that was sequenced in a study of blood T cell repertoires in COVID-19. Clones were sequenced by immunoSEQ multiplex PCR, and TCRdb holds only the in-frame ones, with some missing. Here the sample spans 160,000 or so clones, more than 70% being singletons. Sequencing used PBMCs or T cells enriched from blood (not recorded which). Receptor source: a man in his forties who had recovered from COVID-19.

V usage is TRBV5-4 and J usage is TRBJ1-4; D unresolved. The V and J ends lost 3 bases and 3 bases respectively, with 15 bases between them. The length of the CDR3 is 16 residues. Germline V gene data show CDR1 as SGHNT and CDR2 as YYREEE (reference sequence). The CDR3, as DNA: TGTGCCAGCAGCTCTGGAGGAAGTGTGTCTAATGAAAAACTGTTTTTT. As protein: CASSSGGSVSNEKLFF.

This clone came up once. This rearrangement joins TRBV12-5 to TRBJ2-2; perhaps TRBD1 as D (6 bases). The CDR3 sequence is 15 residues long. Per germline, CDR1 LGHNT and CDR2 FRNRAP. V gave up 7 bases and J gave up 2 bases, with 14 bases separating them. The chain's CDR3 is CASALDRLNTGELFF. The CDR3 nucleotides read TGTGCTAGTGCCCTCGACAGGCTCAACACCGGGGAGCTGTTTTTT.